The source of this TCR beta chain is a study of blood T cell repertoires in COVID-19. Study details: PBMCs, B-cell-depleted T cells, or T cells were the source of the cDNA or gDNA that made up the material.

Original methodology: Reference gene primer amplification in the assay estimated nucleated cell counts. Produced via immunoSEQ multiplex PCR; TCRdb's table is partial and in-frame only. V, J and clone size derive from that table, while D and trimming were established from the DNA sequence. The sample shows about 220,000 clones, around 80% of them seen only once. Trimming removed 4 bases from V and 2 bases from J; junction bases left unmatched: 2. Germline V gene sequence: CDR1 LNHDA, CDR2 SQIVND (reference sequence). The CDR3 loop spans 14 amino acids. The sequencing sample was made of peripheral blood. This clonotype was obtained from a man aged 50-59 years with active or convalescent COVID-19. The chain recombines TRBV19 with TRBJ2-7; 10 nucleotides line up with TRBD2. The CDR3 nucleotides are TGTGCCAGTAGTAATCTAGCGGGAGCCTACGAGCAGTACTTC. Encoded protein: CASSNLAGAYEQYF. Full variable domain (remainder filled in from reference TRBV19 and TRBJ2-7): DGGITQSPKYLFRKEGQNVTLSCEQNLNHDAMYWYRQDPGQGLRLIYYSQIVNDFQKGDIAEGYSVSREKKESFPLTVTSAQKNPTAFYLCASSNLAGAYEQYFGPGTRLTVT.